The clone carrying this T cell receptor beta chain came up a few times. Antigen unknown. V gave up 0 bases and J gave up 8 bases; unmatched junction bases: 7. The CDR3 sequence is 14 residues long. In germline, CDR1 is SGDLS, CDR2 YYNGEE. TCRdb re-analysed the 5' RACE reads in MiXCR, keeping a single row per CDR3 protein. The data hold roughly 600,000 distinct CDR3 sequences, with about a sixth observed a single time. The sample is drawn from a study of T-cell memory formation after mild COVID-19. Overall study findings and caveats: From day 15 to 85, contracting clones were balanced between CD4 and CD8, whereas later expanders leaned toward CD4+. Some clones that responded turned up in pre-infection memory, which suggests that cross-reactive memory joined in.

The origin of this receptor is an adult woman who had mild COVID-19 (a few samples of this study predate the infection). Cell type and time point are not known. The rearrangement links TRBV9 to TRBJ1-2, with 7 bases aligning to TRBD1. What was sequenced was PBMCs or a T cell subset sorted from them (not recorded which). CDR3 sequence reads: CASSVGRQGDGYTF. The DNA for the CDR3 is TGTGCCAGCAGCGTAGGCAGACAGGGTGACGGCTACACCTTC. The full variable domain, completed using reference TRBV9 and TRBJ1-2, is DSGVTQTPKHLITATGQRVTLRCSPRSGDLSVYWYQQSLDQGLQFLIQYYNGEERAKGNILERFSAQQFPDLHSELNLSSLELGDSALYFCASSVGRQGDGYTFGSGTRLTVV.